The TCR beta chain under discussion was sequenced for a study of identical twins. This clonotype was found a few times. Antigen unknown. Study observations and caveats: Fewer insertions characterized abundant cord blood beta clonotypes, whereas memory repertoires showed none.

A universal primer binding site was introduced by template switching. The final cDNA contained unique molecular identifiers. TCRdb reprocessed the 5' RACE reads with MiXCR, giving one entry per CDR3 protein. The table lists around 370,000 distinct CDR3 sequences, about 9% of them singletons. The CDR3 spans 13 residues. Per germline, CDR1 SGHAT and CDR2 FQNNGV. V dropped 5 bases and J dropped 5 bases, with 10 bases sitting between them. This chain links TRBV11-2 with TRBJ2-1, with no clear D. Sequenced input: naive T cells sorted from blood. The clonotype was recovered from a woman in her fifties or sixties in good health. The CDR3 sequence is CASSLFRHNEQFF. DNA of the CDR3: TGTGCCAGCAGCCTCTTTCGGCACAATGAGCAGTTCTTC.